The next 8 T cell receptor beta chains were all read from a single sample in a study of spatial heterogeneity in lung cancer. General study points: In tumors, expanded intratumoral alpha and beta TCR counts tracked mutation counts.

Sample time point: sample taken at primary tumor resection. TCRdb passed the 5' RACE reads through MiXCR, listing each CDR3 protein once. The sample carries some 100,000 distinct CDR3 sequences, under 4.5% recorded once. No antigen has been assigned to these receptors. Material: lung tumor tissue, obtained at surgery. All receptors come from a male donor with early-stage non-small cell lung cancer.

This clonotype was observed at least ten times. This rearrangement joins TRBV11-2 to TRBJ1-1; D gene ambiguous. Germline V gene lookup returns CDR1 SGHAT and CDR2 FQNNGV. V lost 6 bases to trimming and J lost 0 bases, with 11 bases between them. This CDR3 region has 14 residues. The CDR3 DNA sequence: TGTGCCAGCAGGAGTGGACGGGTGAACACTGAAGCTTTCTTT. It is translated as CASRSGRVNTEAFF.

At least ten counts were recorded for this clonotype. This sequence joins TRBV2 and TRBJ2-3, with D possibly being TRBD2 (6 bases). The CDR3 runs to 15 residues. The ends were cut back, 6 bases at V and 0 bases at J, with 13 bases in the middle. Germline loops: CDR1 SNHLY, CDR2 FYNNEI. The CDR3 DNA reads TGTGCCAGCAGAAGGTTAGCGGCCAGCACAGATACGCAGTATTTT. The encoded protein is CASRRLAASTDTQYF.

This clonotype was seen at least ten times. The V call is TRBV3-1, the J call TRBJ2-1; the D is unclear. V lost 2 bases and J 9 bases, leaving 17 bases between the germline ends. This CDR3 has 15 residues. Germline V CDR1 and CDR2: LGHDT, YNNKEL (reference sequence). The DNA of the CDR3 is TGTGCCAGCAGCCAACTGAGGTCGCTACTTGGTGAGCAGTTCTTC. Residues: CASSQLRSLLGEQFF.

The CDR3 is CSVGTSGSPKWFTDTQYF. The CDR3 nucleotides read TGCAGCGTCGGGACTAGCGGGAGCCCGAAGTGGTTCACAGATACGCAGTATTTT. V is TRBV29-1 and J is TRBJ2-3; TRBD2 matches at 14 bases. The CDR3 extends over 18 amino acids. Germline V CDR1 and CDR2: SQVTM, ANQGSEA. V shed 6 bases and J 2 bases; nucleotides not matched to a gene: 13.

This clonotype was seen ten or more times. The rearrangement joins TRBV5-1 to TRBJ2-5, with D possibly being TRBD2 (6 bases). Looked up from germline, CDR1 is SGHRS and CDR2 is YFSETQ. Trimming removed 0 bases from V and 4 bases from J, with 7 bases in between. The CDR3 contains 13 residues. The CDR3 region has the DNA TGCGCCAGCAGCTTGGTCGGGGGAGAGACCCAGTACTTC. Translated, it gives CASSLVGGETQYF.

This clonotype was counted at least ten times. The CDR3 bases are TGTGCCAGCAGCAGCACAGATACGCAGTATTTT. Translation: CASSSTDTQYF. This chain joins TRBV7-9 and TRBJ2-3; no clear D. Germline V gives CDR1 SEHNR, CDR2 FQNEAQ (reference sequence). Trimming left V 5 bases short and J 0 bases short, with 0 bases between. The CDR3 has 11 residues.

The rearrangement joins TRBV6-1 to TRBJ2-2, with 7 bases identical to TRBD1. The length of the CDR3 is 13 residues. V trimming: 8 bases; J trimming: 6 bases; junction bases outside the gene matches: 6. Germline V gene sequence: CDR1 MNHNS, CDR2 SASEGT. As DNA, the CDR3 is TGTGCCAGCGCCTACAGGGGTGCCGGGGAGCTGTTTTTT. It specifies CASAYRGAGELFF.

With respect to this clonotype: One base away lies a much larger clone, so this may be a sequencing read error. The V gene is TRBV20-1, the J gene TRBJ2-3; D is unresolved. Germline CDR1 is DFQATT and CDR2 is SNEGSKA (reference sequence). V was trimmed by 2 bases and J by 1 base, leaving 7 bases between them. The CDR3 covers 13 residues. CDR3 region: CSARNLGTDTQYF. CDR3 coding DNA: TGCAGTGCTAGAAATCTGGGCACAGATACGCAGTATTTT.